A selection of T cell receptor beta chains follows, all from one sample in a study of T cells in localized non-small cell lung cancer. The assay was immunoSEQ multiplex PCR, and TCRdb's table has in-frame clones only and misses some. The repertoire has some 24,000 clones, more than 85% of them found once; the top ten carry approximately 16%. The input for sequencing was peripheral blood, taken before any cancer treatment. The receptors derive from a man between 40 and 75 years old with stage III squamous cell lung carcinoma. Both conserved end residues are part of each CDR3. D genes are given only for firm matches. Expanded clones get a size class; other rows say once, few or many, or leave the size out.

size	V	D	J	CDR3	DNA
NA	TRBV14	TRBD1	TRBJ1-3	CASSRDRGTGLSGNTIYF	TGTGCCAGCAGCCGGGACAGGGGAACGGGGCTTTCTGGAAACACCATATATTTT
NA	TRBV6-6	NA	TRBJ1-2	CASSRDRNYGYTF	TGTGCCAGTTCAAGGGACCGCAACTATGGCTACACCTTC
NA	TRBV7-2	NA	TRBJ2-3	CASSISREADTQYF	TGTGCCAGCAGCATTTCCAGGGAAGCAGATACGCAGTATTTT
once	TRBV6-6	TRBD2	TRBJ2-7	CASSYSPLREAYEQYF	TGTGCCAGCAGTTACTCTCCCCTCCGGGAGGCCTACGAGCAGTACTTC
NA	TRBV6-1	NA	TRBJ2-7	CASSVSLWQGNEQYF	TGTGCCAGCAGTGTTAGTTTGTGGCAAGGAAACGAGCAGTACTTC
once	TRBV4-3	NA	TRBJ1-2	CASSQEKGFAGGYTF	TGCGCCAGCAGCCAAGAAAAGGGGTTCGCAGGTGGCTACACCTTC
NA	TRBV27	NA	TRBJ2-7	CASSLIPGQGWDEQYF	TGTGCCAGCAGTTTAATTCCTGGGCAGGGGTGGGACGAGCAGTACTTC
NA	TRBV5-4	NA	TRBJ2-7	CASSLDHSYEQYF	TGTGCCAGCAGCCTGGACCATTCCTACGAGCAGTACTTC
NA	TRBV2	NA	TRBJ2-1	CASNLLVNHNEQFF	TGTGCCAGCAACCTACTAGTCAACCACAATGAGCAGTTCTTC
NA	TRBV5-4	NA	TRBJ2-5	CASSGRGVETQYF	TGTGCCAGCAGCGGTCGGGGCGTAGAGACCCAGTACTTC
NA	TRBV20-1	NA	TRBJ2-3	CSAPDSRRQYF	TGCAGTGCTCCCGACAGCCGTAGGCAGTATTTT
NA	TRBV10-1	TRBD2	TRBJ2-7	CASIVLAGAPYEQYF	TGCGCCAGCATTGTCCTAGCGGGAGCCCCTTACGAGCAGTACTTC
NA	TRBV7-2	NA	TRBJ2-2	CASSLVGSTGELFF	TGTGCCAGCAGCTTAGTTGGCAGCACCGGGGAGCTGTTTTTT
NA	TRBV7-8	NA	TRBJ1-5	CASSFLDRSNQPQHF	TGTGCCAGCAGCTTCCTCGACAGATCCAATCAGCCCCAGCATTTT
NA	TRBV7-2	NA	TRBJ1-5	CASSFWGNNQPQHF	TGTGCCAGCAGCTTCTGGGGAAACAATCAGCCCCAGCATTTT
NA	TRBV5-6	TRBD2	TRBJ2-1	CASSLVSSGRNEQFF	TGTGCCAGCAGCTTGGTGTCTAGCGGGAGAAATGAGCAGTTCTTC
NA	TRBV5-5	NA	TRBJ1-1	CASSLGPLNTEAFF	TGTGCCAGCAGCTTAGGGCCCCTGAACACTGAAGCTTTCTTT
NA	TRBV28	NA	TRBJ1-3	CASSLLAHGEYYSGNTIYF	TGTGCCAGCAGTTTATTGGCGCACGGAGAATACTACTCTGGAAACACCATATATTTT
NA	TRBV18	NA	TRBJ2-7	CASSPPVGQNYEQYF	TGTGCCAGCTCACCACCGGTGGGACAAAACTACGAGCAGTACTTC
NA	TRBV28	TRBD1	TRBJ1-4	CASSLTGVVEKLFF	TGTGCCAGCAGTCTCACAGGGGTCGTTGAAAAACTGTTTTTT
once	TRBV16	NA	TRBJ2-3	CASSQLRGTDTQYF	TGTGCCAGCAGCCAACTACGGGGTACAGATACGCAGTATTTT
NA	TRBV18	NA	TRBJ1-4	CASSPVTATNEKLFF	TGTGCCAGCTCACCCGTGACGGCAACTAATGAAAAACTGTTTTTT
NA	TRBV28	TRBD1	TRBJ1-2	CASRPPTGGNGYTF	TGTGCCAGCAGACCCCCGACAGGGGGTAATGGCTACACCTTC
once	TRBV6-4	NA	TRBJ1-6	CASTPNPGNSPLHF	TGTGCCAGCACTCCGAATCCGGGGAATTCACCCCTCCACTTT
NA	TRBV5-1	NA	TRBJ1-6	CASSLGAFDYNSPLHF	TGCGCCAGCAGCTTGGGGGCATTCGACTATAATTCACCCCTCCACTTT
NA	TRBV7-2	NA	TRBJ1-1	CASSFMNTEAFF	TGTGCCAGCAGCTTCATGAACACTGAAGCTTTCTTT
NA	TRBV6-1	TRBD1	TRBJ1-5	CASSGDRYQPQHF	TGTGCCAGCAGTGGGGACAGGTATCAGCCCCAGCATTTT
NA	TRBV5-6	TRBD1	TRBJ1-1	CASSRDRRNTEAFF	TGTGCCAGCAGCCGGGACAGGCGAAACACTGAAGCTTTCTTT
NA	TRBV5-1	NA	TRBJ2-3	CASRISGDSTDTQYF	TGCGCCAGCCGGATTAGCGGAGATAGCACAGATACGCAGTATTTT
few	TRBV19	NA	TRBJ2-5	CASRRGGSVETQYF	TGTGCCAGTAGGAGGGGGGGCTCCGTAGAGACCCAGTACTTC
NA	TRBV19	NA	TRBJ2-2	CASRSVSGGGGELFF	TGTGCCAGTAGGTCGGTTAGTGGAGGAGGCGGGGAGCTGTTTTTT
NA	TRBV18	NA	TRBJ1-1	CASSPTLNTEAFF	TGTGCCAGCTCACCAACGCTGAACACTGAAGCTTTCTTT
once	TRBV9	NA	TRBJ2-2	CASSPRDTVLNTGELFF	TGTGCCAGCAGCCCCAGAGACACAGTTCTGAACACCGGGGAGCTGTTTTTT
NA	TRBV15	TRBD1	TRBJ2-1	CATSRGTGDYNEQFF	TGTGCCACCAGCAGAGGGACAGGGGACTACAATGAGCAGTTCTTC
NA	TRBV19	NA	TRBJ2-3	CASSIGTGYSTDTQYF	TGTGCCAGTAGTATAGGAACTGGATATAGCACAGATACGCAGTATTTT
once	TRBV13	TRBD1	TRBJ1-1	CASSRTWDRHTEAFF	TGTGCCAGCAGCCGGACGTGGGACAGACACACTGAAGCTTTCTTT
NA	TRBV2	NA	TRBJ2-7	CASSDRALSYEQYF	TGTGCCAGCAGTGACAGGGCCCTATCCTACGAGCAGTACTTC
NA	TRBV28	NA	TRBJ1-2	CATSPGYGYTF	TGTGCCACCTCACCGGGGTATGGCTACACCTTC